This T cell receptor (beta chain) was sequenced in a study of cytomegalovirus exposure and HLA in healthy donors. Study results and limitations: Later examination showed HLA-associated TCR beta chains had greater clonal expansion than equally common others.

Note on this clone: Its antigen remains unidentified.

With 60 Vbeta and 13 Jbeta primers, the PCR was carried out. Some clones are missing from TCRdb's copy, which holds only in-frame ones; the method was immunoSEQ multiplex PCR. The data hold 150,000 to 200,000 clones, with approximately 67% observed a single time. The V and J ends lost 8 bases and 7 bases, in that order; junction bases with no gene match: 7. CDR1 MNHNS and CDR2 SASEGT come from the germline V gene. CDR3 length: 13 residues. Material: PBMCs. The sequence was collected from a woman younger than 30 in good health and CMV-seropositive. The V gene is TRBV6-1, the J gene TRBJ2-1; 8 bases match TRBD2. The CDR3 loop is CASGGGYWNEQFF. The CDR3 region has the DNA TGTGCCAGCGGCGGGGGGTATTGGAATGAGCAGTTCTTC.